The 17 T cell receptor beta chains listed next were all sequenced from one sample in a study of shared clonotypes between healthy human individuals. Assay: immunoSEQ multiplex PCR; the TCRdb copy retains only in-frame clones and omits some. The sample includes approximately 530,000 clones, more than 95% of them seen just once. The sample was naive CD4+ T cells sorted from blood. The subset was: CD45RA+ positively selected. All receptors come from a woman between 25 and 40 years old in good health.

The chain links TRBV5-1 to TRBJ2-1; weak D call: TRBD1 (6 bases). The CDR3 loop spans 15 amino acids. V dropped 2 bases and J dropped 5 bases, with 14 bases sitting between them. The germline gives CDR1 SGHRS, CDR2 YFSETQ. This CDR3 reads CASSLNRDPNNEQFF. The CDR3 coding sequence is TGCGCCAGCAGCTTAAACAGGGACCCCAACAATGAGCAGTTCTTC.

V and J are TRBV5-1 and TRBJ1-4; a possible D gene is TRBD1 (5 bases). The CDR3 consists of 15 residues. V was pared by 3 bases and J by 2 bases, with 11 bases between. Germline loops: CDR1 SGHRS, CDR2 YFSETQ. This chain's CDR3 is CASSSYGGTNEKLFF. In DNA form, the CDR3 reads TGCGCCAGCAGCTCCTACGGGGGGACTAATGAAAAACTGTTTTTT.

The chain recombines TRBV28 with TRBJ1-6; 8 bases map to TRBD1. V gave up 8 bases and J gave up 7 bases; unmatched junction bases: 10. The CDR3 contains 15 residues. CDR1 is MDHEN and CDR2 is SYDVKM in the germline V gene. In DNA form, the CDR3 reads TGTGCCAGCCAAAACCGGGACAGGTTAAATTCACCCCTCCACTTT. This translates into CASQNRDRLNSPLHF.

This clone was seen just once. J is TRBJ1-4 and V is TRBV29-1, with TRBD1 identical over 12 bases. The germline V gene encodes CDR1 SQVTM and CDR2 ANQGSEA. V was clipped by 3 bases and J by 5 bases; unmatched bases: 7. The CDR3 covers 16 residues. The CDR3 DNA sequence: TGCAGCGTTGACGGCCCGGGACAGGGGGCGAATGAAAAACTGTTTTTT. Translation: CSVDGPGQGANEKLFF.

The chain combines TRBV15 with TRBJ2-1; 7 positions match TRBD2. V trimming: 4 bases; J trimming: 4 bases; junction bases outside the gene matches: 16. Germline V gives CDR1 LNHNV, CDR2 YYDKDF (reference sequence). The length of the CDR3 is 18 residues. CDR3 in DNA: TGTGCCACCAGCAAATGGACCCTTTCCGGGGGGAGGTACAATGAGCAGTTCTTC. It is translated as CATSKWTLSGGRYNEQFF.

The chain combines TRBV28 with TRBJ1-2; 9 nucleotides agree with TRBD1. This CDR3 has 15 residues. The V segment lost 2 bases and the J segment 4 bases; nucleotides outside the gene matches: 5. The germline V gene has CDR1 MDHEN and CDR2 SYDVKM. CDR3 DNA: TGTGCCAGCAGTTTAGGACAGGGGAGCCTCTATGGCTACACCTTC. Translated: CASSLGQGSLYGYTF.

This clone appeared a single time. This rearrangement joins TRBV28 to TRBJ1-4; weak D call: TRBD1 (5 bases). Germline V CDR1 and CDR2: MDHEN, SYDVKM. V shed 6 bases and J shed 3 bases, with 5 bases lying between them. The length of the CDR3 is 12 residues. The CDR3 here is CASRGPNEKLFF. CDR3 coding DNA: TGTGCCAGCAGGGGGCCTAATGAAAAACTGTTTTTT.

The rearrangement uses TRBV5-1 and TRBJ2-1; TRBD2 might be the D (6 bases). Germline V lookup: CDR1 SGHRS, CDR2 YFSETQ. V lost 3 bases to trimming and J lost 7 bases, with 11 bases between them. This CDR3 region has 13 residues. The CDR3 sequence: CASSWGLRNEQFF. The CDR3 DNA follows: TGCGCCAGCAGCTGGGGACTGAGGAATGAGCAGTTCTTC.

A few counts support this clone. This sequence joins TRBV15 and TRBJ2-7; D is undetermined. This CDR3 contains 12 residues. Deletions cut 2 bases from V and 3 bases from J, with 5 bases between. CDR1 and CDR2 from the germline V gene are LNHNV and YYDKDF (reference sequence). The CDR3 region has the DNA TGTGCCACCAGCAGACCGGGCTACGAGCAGTACTTC. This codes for CATSRPGYEQYF. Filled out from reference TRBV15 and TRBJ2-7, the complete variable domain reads DAMVIQNPRYQVTQFGKPVTLSCSQTLNHNVMYWYQQKSSQAPKLLFHYYDKDFNNEADTPDNFQSRRPNTSFCFLDIRSPGLGDTAMYLCATSRPGYEQYFGPGTRLTVT.

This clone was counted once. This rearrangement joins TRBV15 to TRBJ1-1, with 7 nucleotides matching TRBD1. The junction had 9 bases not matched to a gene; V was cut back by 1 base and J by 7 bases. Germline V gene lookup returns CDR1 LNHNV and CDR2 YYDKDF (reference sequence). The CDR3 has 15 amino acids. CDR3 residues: CATSRGGGGTVEAFF. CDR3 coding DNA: TGTGCCACCAGCAGAGGGGGAGGGGGCACGGTTGAAGCTTTCTTT.

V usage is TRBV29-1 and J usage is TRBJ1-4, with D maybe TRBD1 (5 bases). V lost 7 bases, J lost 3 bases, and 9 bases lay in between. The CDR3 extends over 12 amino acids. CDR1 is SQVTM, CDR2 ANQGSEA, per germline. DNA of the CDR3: TGCAGCGCCCAGGGCTCTAATGAAAAACTGTTTTTT. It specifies CSAQGSNEKLFF.

The CDR3 loop reads CASRPGQGSYEQYF. The CDR3 DNA is TGTGCCAGTAGACCGGGACAGGGATCCTACGAGCAGTACTTC. This chain links TRBV19 with TRBJ2-7; 9 bases agree with TRBD1. The CDR3 loop spans 14 amino acids. V lost 6 bases and J lost 1; bases outside the gene matches: 4. Per the germline V gene, CDR1 is LNHDA and CDR2 is SQIVND (reference sequence).

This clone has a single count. CDR3 sequence: CASSPIAESSYNEQFF. The CDR3 DNA follows: TGTGCCAGCAGTCCGATAGCGGAGAGCTCCTACAATGAGCAGTTCTTC. The chain recombines TRBV28 with TRBJ2-1; a weak D match, TRBD2 (6 bases). CDR1 MDHEN and CDR2 SYDVKM come from the germline V gene. Deletions cut 5 bases from V and 0 bases from J, with 14 bases between. The CDR3 contains 16 residues.

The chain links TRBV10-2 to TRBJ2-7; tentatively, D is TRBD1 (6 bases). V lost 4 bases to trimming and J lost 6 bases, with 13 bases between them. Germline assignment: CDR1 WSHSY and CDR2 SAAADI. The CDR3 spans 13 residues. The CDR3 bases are TGCGCCAGCAGTGCGGCCAGGGGCCCCGAGCAGTACTTC. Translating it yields CASSAARGPEQYF.

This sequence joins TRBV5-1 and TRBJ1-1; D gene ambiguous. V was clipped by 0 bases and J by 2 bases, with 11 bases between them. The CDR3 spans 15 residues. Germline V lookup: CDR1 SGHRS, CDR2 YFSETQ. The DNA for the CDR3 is TGCGCCAGCAGCTTGGCCGGGAACCTAAACACTGAAGCTTTCTTT. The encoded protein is CASSLAGNLNTEAFF.

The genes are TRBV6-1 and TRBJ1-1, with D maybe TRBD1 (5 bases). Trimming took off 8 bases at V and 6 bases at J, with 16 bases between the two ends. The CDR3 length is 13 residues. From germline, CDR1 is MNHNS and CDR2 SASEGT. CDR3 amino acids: CASGGRESSEAFF. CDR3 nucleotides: TGTGCCAGCGGCGGCAGGGAGTCTTCTGAAGCTTTCTTT.

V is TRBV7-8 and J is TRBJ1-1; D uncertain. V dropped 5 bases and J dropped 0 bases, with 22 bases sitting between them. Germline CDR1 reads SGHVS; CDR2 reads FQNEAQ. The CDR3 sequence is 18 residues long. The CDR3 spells CASSKRVGGVRMNTEAFF. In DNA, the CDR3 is TGTGCCAGCAGCAAAAGGGTAGGCGGGGTCAGGATGAACACTGAAGCTTTCTTT.